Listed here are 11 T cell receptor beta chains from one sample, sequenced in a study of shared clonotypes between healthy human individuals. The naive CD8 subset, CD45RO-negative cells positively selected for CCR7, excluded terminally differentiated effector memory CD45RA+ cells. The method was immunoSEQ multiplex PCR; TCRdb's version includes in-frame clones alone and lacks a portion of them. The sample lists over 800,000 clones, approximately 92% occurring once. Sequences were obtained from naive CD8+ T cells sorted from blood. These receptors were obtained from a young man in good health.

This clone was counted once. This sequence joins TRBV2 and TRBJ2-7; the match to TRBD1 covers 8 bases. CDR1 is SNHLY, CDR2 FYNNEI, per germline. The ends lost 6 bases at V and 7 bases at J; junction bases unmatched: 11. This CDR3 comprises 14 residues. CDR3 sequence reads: CASRAGTGMGEQYF. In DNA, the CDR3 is TGTGCCAGCAGGGCCGGGACAGGAATGGGTGAGCAGTACTTC. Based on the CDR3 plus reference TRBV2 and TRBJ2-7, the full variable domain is EPEVTQTPSHQVTQMGQEVILRCVPISNHLYFYWYRQILGQKVEFLVSFYNNEISEKSEIFDDQFSVERPDGSNFTLKIRSTKLEDSAMYFCASRAGTGMGEQYFGPGTRLTVT.

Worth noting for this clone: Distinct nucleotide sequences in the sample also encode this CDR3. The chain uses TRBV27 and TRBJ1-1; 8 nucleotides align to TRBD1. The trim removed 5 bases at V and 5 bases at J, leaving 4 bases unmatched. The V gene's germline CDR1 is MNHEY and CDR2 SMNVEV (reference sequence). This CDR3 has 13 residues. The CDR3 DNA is TGTGCCAGCAGTCTGACAGGGGTTACTGAAGCTTTCTTT. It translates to CASSLTGVTEAFF.

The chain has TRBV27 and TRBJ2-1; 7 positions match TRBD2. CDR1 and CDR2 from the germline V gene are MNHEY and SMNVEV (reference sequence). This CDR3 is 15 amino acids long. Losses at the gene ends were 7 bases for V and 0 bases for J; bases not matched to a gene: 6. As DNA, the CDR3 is TGTGCCAGCACAACCGGGAGGCCCTCCTACAATGAGCAGTTCTTC. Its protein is CASTTGRPSYNEQFF.

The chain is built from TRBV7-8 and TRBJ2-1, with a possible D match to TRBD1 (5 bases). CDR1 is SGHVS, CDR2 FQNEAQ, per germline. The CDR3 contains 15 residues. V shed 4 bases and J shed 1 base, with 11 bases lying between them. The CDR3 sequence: CASSWVAGSYNEQFF. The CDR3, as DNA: TGTGCCAGCAGCTGGGTAGCAGGGTCCTACAATGAGCAGTTCTTC.

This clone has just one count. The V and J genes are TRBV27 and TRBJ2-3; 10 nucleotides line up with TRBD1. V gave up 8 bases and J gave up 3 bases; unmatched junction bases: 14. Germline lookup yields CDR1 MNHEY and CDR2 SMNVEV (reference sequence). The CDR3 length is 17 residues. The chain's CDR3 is CASRDQKTGGRTDTQYF. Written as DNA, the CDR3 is TGTGCCAGCCGGGACCAGAAGACAGGGGGCCGGACAGATACGCAGTATTTT.

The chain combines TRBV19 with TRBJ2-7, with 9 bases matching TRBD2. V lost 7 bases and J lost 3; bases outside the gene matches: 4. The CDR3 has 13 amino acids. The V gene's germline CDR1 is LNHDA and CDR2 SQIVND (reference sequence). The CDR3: CASKETSGYEQYF. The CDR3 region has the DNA TGTGCCAGTAAAGAGACTAGCGGCTACGAGCAGTACTTC.

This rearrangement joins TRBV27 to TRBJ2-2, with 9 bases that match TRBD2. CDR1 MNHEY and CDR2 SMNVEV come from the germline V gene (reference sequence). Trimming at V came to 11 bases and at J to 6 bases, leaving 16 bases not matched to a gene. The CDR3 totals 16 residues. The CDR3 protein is CARGPGTSFYAGELFF. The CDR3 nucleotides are TGTGCCCGAGGACCCGGGACTAGCTTCTACGCCGGGGAGCTGTTTTTT.

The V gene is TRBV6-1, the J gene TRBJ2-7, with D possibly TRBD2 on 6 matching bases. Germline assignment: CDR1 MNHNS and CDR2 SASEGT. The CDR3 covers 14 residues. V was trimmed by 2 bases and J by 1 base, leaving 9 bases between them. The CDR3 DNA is TGTGCCAGCAGTGAACGTGCGGGGTCCTACGAGCAGTACTTC. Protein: CASSERAGSYEQYF.

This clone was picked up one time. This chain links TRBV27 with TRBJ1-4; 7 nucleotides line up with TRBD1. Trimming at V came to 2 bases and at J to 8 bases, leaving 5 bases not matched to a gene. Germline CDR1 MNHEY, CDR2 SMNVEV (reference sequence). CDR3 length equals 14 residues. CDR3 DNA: TGTGCCAGCAGTTTAAGCAGGGGGAACGAAAAACTGTTTTTT. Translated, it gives CASSLSRGNEKLFF.

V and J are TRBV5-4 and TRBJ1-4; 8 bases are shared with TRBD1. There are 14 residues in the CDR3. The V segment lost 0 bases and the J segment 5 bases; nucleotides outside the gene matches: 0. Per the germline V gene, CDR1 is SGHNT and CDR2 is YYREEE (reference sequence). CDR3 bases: TGTGCCAGCAGCTTGGGGACAGGGAATGAAAAACTGTTTTTT. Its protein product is CASSLGTGNEKLFF.

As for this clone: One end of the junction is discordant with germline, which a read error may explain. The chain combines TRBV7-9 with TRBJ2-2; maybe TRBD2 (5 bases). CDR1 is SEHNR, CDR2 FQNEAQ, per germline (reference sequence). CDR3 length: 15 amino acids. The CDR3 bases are TGTGCCAGCAGCTTTCGGGGAGCTGACACCCGGGAGCTGTTTTTT. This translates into CASSFRGADTRELFF.